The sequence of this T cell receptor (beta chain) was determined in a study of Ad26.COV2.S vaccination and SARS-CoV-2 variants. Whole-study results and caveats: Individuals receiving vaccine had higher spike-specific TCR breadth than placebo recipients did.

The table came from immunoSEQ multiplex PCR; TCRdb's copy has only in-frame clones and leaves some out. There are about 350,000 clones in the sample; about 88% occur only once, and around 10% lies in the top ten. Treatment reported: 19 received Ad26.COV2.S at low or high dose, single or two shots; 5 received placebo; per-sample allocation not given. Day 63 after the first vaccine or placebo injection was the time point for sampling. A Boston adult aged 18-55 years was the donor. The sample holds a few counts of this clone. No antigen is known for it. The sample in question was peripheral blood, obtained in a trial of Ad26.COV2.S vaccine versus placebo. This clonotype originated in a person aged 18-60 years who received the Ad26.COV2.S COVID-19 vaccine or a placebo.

CDR3 residues: CASSLDGRQPQHF. The CDR3 DNA is TGTGCCAGCAGCTTAGATGGCCGGCAGCCCCAGCATTTT. This chain links TRBV7-9 with TRBJ1-5; no reliable D call. The CDR3 is made up of 13 amino acids. Germline V gene sequence: CDR1 SEHNR, CDR2 FQNEAQ (reference sequence). V lost 1 base, J lost 7 bases, and 8 bases lay in between.